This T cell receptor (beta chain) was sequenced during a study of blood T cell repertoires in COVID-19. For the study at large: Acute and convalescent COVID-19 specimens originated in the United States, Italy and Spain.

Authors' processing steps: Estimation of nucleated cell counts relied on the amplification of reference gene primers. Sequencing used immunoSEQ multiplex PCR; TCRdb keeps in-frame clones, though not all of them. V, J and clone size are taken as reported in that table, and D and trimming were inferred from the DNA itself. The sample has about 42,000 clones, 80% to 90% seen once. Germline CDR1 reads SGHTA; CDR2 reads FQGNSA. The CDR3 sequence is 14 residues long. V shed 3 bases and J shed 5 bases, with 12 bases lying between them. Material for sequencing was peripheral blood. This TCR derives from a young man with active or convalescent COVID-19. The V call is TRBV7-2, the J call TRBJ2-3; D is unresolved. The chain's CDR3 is CASSFSMRGDTQYF. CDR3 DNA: TGTGCCAGCAGCTTTAGTATGCGAGGAGATACGCAGTATTTT.